This T cell receptor (beta chain) comes out of a study of cytomegalovirus exposure and HLA in healthy donors. Study information: Roughly 80 million unique TCRs from HLA-typed donors made up an early data release. Study-level points and caveats: Among donors in an Asian-associated ancestry cluster, a later analysis reportedly found fewer N-insertions than the roughly 680-donor mean.

It was healthy bone marrow donors who served as donors. PCR involved 60 Vbeta and 13 Jbeta primers. TCRdb's copy holds only in-frame clones and misses some; the assay was immunoSEQ multiplex PCR. This sample's table has about 33,000 clones. Comment on this clone: The target antigen is unknown.

The V gene lost 2 bases and the J gene lost 2 bases, with 12 bases spanning the gap. This CDR3 has 15 residues. CDR1 is MDHEN and CDR2 is SYDVKM in the germline V gene. This receptor was identified in a middle-aged man in good health and CMV-seronegative. This chain links TRBV28 with TRBJ1-2, with a possible D match to TRBD1 (5 bases). The sample taken for sequencing was PBMCs. In DNA form, the CDR3 reads TGTGCCAGCAGTTTAATTGTTTCAGGGAACTATGGCTACACCTTC. This translates into CASSLIVSGNYGYTF.